The TCR beta chain under discussion was sequenced for a study of blood T cell repertoires in COVID-19. Study overall: Specimens from acute and convalescent COVID-19 originated in the United States, Italy and Spain. In each case, the material was cDNA or gDNA derived from T cells, B-cell-depleted T cells, or PBMCs.

This clone was seen once. J lost 12 bases, V lost 5 bases, and 15 bases had no gene match. The CDR3 has 14 residues. The germline V gene encodes CDR1 SGHTA and CDR2 FQGNSA. In the authors' methods: Scientists estimated how many nucleated cells there were by amplifying reference gene primers. Method: immunoSEQ multiplex PCR; TCRdb's copy keeps in-frame clones and lacks some. Clone size and the V and J calls come from that table; the DNA yielded D and trimming. The table includes a few hundred thousand clones, approximately 90% detected once. The chain recombines TRBV7-2 with TRBJ1-2, with 7 bases fitting TRBD1. Source material: peripheral blood. The receptor was isolated from a woman aged 40 to 49 with acute or convalescent COVID-19. This CDR3 reads CASSPGMRGRVHTF. DNA of the CDR3: TGTGCCAGCAGCCCCGGGATGAGGGGGCGAGTTCACACCTTC.